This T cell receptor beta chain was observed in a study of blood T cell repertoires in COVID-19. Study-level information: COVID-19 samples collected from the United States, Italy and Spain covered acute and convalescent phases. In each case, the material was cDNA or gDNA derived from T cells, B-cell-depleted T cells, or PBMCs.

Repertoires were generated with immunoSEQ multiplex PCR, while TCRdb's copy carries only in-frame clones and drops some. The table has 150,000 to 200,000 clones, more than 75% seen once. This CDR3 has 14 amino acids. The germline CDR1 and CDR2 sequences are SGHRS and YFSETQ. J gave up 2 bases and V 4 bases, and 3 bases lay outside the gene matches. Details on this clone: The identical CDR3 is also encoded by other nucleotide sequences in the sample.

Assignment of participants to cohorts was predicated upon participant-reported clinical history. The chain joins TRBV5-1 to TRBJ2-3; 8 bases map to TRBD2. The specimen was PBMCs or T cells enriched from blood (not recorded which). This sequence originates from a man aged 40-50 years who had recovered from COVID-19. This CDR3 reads CASSGGGPTDTQYF. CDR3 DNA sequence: TGCGCCAGCAGCGGCGGGGGGCCCACAGATACGCAGTATTTT.